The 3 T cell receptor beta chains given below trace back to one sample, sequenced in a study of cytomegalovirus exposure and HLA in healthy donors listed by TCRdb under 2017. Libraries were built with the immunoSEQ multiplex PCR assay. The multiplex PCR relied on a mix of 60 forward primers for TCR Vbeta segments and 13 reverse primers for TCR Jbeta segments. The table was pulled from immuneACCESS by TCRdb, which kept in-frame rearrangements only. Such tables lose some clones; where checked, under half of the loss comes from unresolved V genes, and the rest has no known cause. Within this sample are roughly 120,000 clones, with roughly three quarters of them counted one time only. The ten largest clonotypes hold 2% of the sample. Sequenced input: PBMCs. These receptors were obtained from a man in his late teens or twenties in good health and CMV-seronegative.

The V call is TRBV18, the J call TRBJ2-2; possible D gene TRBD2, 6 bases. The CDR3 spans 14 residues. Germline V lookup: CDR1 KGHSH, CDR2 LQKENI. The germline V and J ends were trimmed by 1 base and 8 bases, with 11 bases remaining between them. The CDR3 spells CASSPRTSPGELFF. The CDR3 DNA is TGTGCCAGCTCACCACGTACTAGCCCTGGGGAGCTGTTTTTT.

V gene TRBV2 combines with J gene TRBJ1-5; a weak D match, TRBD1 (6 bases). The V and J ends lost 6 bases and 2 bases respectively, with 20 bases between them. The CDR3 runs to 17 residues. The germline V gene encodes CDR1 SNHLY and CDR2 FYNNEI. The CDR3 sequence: CASRAKTGPRGNQPQHF. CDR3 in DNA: TGTGCCAGCAGGGCAAAGACAGGTCCAAGGGGCAATCAGCCCCAGCATTTT.

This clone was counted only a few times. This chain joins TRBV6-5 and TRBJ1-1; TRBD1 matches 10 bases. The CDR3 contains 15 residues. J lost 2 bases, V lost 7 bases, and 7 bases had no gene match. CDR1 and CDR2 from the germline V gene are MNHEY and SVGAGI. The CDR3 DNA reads TGTGCCAGCACCGGACAGGGGGAGCTAAACACTGAAGCTTTCTTT. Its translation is CASTGQGELNTEAFF.